Listed below are T cell receptor beta chains from one sample, sequenced in a study of blood T cell repertoires in COVID-19. Here immunoSEQ multiplex PCR was the method, and the copy in TCRdb shows in-frame clones only, minus some. The sample holds 200,000 to 250,000 clones; 87% are singletons and the top ten take approximately 11%. The sequencing input was PBMCs or T cells enriched from blood (not recorded which). The receptors were gathered from a man between 25 and 39 years old who had recovered from COVID-19. Each CDR3 is given with its conserved first and last residue. The D gene is left open where the match is weak. Clone size is given for some rows only: seen once, a few or many times, or a class if the clone is expanded.

abundance	v_gene	d_gene	j_gene	CDR3aa	CDR3nt
-	TRBV5-1	TRBD1	TRBJ2-5	CASSLGDRLQETQYF	TGCGCCAGCAGCTTGGGGGACAGACTCCAAGAGACCCAGTACTTC
few	TRBV9	-	TRBJ1-3	CASSVYGARNTIYF	TGTGCCAGCAGCGTATATGGGGCGAGAAACACCATATATTTT
-	TRBV28	-	TRBJ1-2	CASIGGIGGYTF	TGTGCCAGCATTGGAGGGATAGGGGGCTACACCTTC
once	TRBV9	-	TRBJ2-2	CASSVLEITGELFF	TGTGCCAGCAGCGTACTAGAGATCACCGGGGAGCTGTTTTTT
-	TRBV13	TRBD2	TRBJ2-1	CASSFRGGDYNEQFF	TGTGCCAGCAGCTTCCGCGGGGGGGACTACAATGAGCAGTTCTTC
-	TRBV5-1	-	TRBJ1-2	CASSLDALTRYGYTF	TGCGCCAGCAGCTTGGATGCCCTTACTCGCTATGGCTACACCTTC
-	TRBV5-1	TRBD1	TRBJ2-2	CASSWPLTGTTGELFF	TGCGCCAGCAGCTGGCCTCTGACAGGGACCACCGGGGAGCTGTTTTTT
-	TRBV10-3	TRBD2	TRBJ2-7	CAISDGAAGGAGEQYF	TGTGCCATCAGTGATGGGGCGGCGGGAGGTGCGGGGGAGCAGTACTTC
once	TRBV30	-	TRBJ1-3	CAWNREPGNTIYF	TGTGCCTGGAATAGGGAGCCTGGAAACACCATATATTTT
-	TRBV19	TRBD1	TRBJ2-7	CASSIGGQGSYEQYF	TGTGCCAGTAGTATCGGGGGACAGGGTTCCTACGAGCAGTACTTC
-	TRBV5-1	-	TRBJ2-1	CASSSQGYEQFF	TGCGCCAGCAGCTCTCAGGGATATGAGCAGTTCTTC
-	TRBV5-1	-	TRBJ2-7	CASSLDFYEQYF	TGCGCCAGCAGCTTGGACTTTTACGAGCAGTACTTC
-	TRBV7-6	TRBD2	TRBJ2-2	CASSLSGLALTGELFF	TGTGCCAGCAGCTTATCGGGACTAGCGTTGACCGGGGAGCTGTTTTTT
-	TRBV3-1/TRBV3-2	-	TRBJ1-6	CASSQDLSGGRTYNSPLHF	TGTGCCAGCAGCCAAGATCTTAGTGGTGGCAGGACCTATAATTCACCCCTCCACTTT
-	TRBV6-5	TRBD1	TRBJ1-2	CASRKGGDYGYTF	TGTGCCAGCAGGAAAGGGGGCGACTATGGCTACACCTTC
-	TRBV3-1/TRBV3-2	TRBD1	TRBJ1-3	CASSHGQGSEGNTIYF	TGTGCCAGCAGCCACGGACAGGGTTCGGAGGGAAACACCATATATTTT
-	TRBV18	TRBD1	TRBJ2-1	CASSPGQGGIGQFF	TGTGCCAGCTCACCGGGACAGGGTGGGATAGGGCAGTTCTTC
once	TRBV3-1/TRBV3-2	TRBD2	TRBJ2-7	CASSQGPGLVYEQYF	TGTGCCAGCAGCCAAGGTCCGGGACTAGTCTACGAGCAGTACTTC
-	TRBV28	TRBD2	TRBJ2-3	CASSKGLAGGSDTQYF	TGTGCCAGCAGTAAGGGACTAGCGGGAGGGTCAGATACGCAGTATTTT
-	TRBV2	TRBD2	TRBJ2-1	CAITSGRAIEQFF	TGTGCCATTACTAGCGGGAGGGCCATTGAGCAGTTCTTC
-	TRBV9	TRBD1	TRBJ2-7	CASSAGTVSYEQYF	TGTGCCAGCAGCGCCGGGACAGTTAGCTACGAGCAGTACTTC
-	TRBV6-5	TRBD1	TRBJ1-2	CASSQTGDYGYTF	TGTGCCAGCAGTCAGACAGGGGACTATGGCTACACCTTC
few	TRBV20-1	TRBD1	TRBJ1-4	CSASTGGSVNEKLFF	TGCAGTGCTAGTACAGGGGGATCTGTTAATGAAAAACTGTTTTTT
-	TRBV5-1	-	TRBJ1-4	CASSRDLGGTNEKLFF	TGCGCCAGCAGCCGTGACCTAGGGGGAACTAATGAAAAACTGTTTTTT
-	TRBV28	TRBD1	TRBJ1-2	CASSSPGQGARGYTF	TGTGCCAGCAGTTCCCCAGGACAGGGGGCGCGCGGCTACACCTTC
-	TRBV2	-	TRBJ1-5	CASSLPSQPQHF	TGTGCCAGCAGTCTACCCTCTCAGCCCCAGCATTTT
-	TRBV7-3	TRBD2	TRBJ2-3	CASSLTSRRGGTPSGTDTQYF	TGTGCCAGCAGCTTAACTTCCCGTCGGGGGGGGACCCCTTCGGGCACAGATACGCAGTATTTT
once	TRBV28	-	TRBJ2-4	CASSIGTGQNIQYF	TGTGCCAGCAGTATAGGGACTGGACAAAACATTCAGTACTTC
-	TRBV18	-	TRBJ2-2	CASSPPTANTGELFF	TGTGCCAGCTCACCACCTACAGCTAACACCGGGGAGCTGTTTTTT
-	TRBV2	-	TRBJ1-4	CASRGTLFGEKLFF	TGTGCCAGCAGGGGGACACTCTTCGGGGAAAAACTGTTTTTT
-	TRBV2	-	TRBJ1-6	CASSDGGVLSPLHF	TGTGCCAGCAGTGACGGGGGGGTATTGTCACCCCTCCACTTT
-	TRBV7-2	-	TRBJ1-3	CASSRTGDSGNTIYF	TGTGCCAGCAGTCGGACGGGGGACTCTGGAAACACCATATATTTT
-	TRBV28	-	TRBJ1-2	CASTGPVIGYTF	TGTGCCAGCACAGGCCCGGTAATAGGCTACACCTTC
once	TRBV30	-	TRBJ2-7	CAWSAGRQGYF	TGTGCCTGGAGTGCCGGCCGACAAGGGTACTTC
-	TRBV12-3/TRBV12-4	-	TRBJ2-1	CASTLGGEQFF	TGTGCCAGCACCCTAGGGGGTGAGCAGTTCTTC
-	TRBV12-3/TRBV12-4	-	TRBJ2-7	CASSLGRIGEQYF	TGTGCCAGCAGTTTAGGCAGAATTGGCGAGCAGTACTTC
-	TRBV5-1	-	TRBJ1-2	CASGPGVANYGYTF	TGCGCCAGCGGCCCGGGGGTAGCTAACTATGGCTACACCTTC
-	TRBV5-1	TRBD1	TRBJ1-3	CASSLGGVGNTIYF	TGCGCCAGCAGCTTAGGGGGCGTTGGAAACACCATATATTTT
few	TRBV30	-	TRBJ1-2	CAWSVARGFGYTF	TGTGCCTGGAGTGTCGCCAGGGGTTTCGGCTACACCTTC
-	TRBV30	TRBD1	TRBJ2-7	CAWSVPGTGSHEQYF	TGTGCCTGGAGTGTACCAGGGACAGGGTCCCACGAGCAGTACTTC
once	TRBV15	-	TRBJ2-7	CATSVARGISQEQYF	TGTGCCACCAGCGTGGCTCGAGGGATATCTCAAGAGCAGTACTTC
-	TRBV6-5	-	TRBJ2-1	CASRAVYNEQFF	TGTGCCAGCAGGGCCGTCTACAATGAGCAGTTCTTC
-	TRBV7-3	TRBD1	TRBJ1-1	CASSSGQVLNTEAFF	TGTGCCAGCAGCTCCGGACAGGTTTTAAACACTGAAGCTTTCTTT
-	TRBV11-2	-	TRBJ2-7	CASSRPSITYEQYF	TGTGCCAGCAGCCGCCCCAGTATCACATACGAGCAGTACTTC
-	TRBV6-6	TRBD2	TRBJ2-3	CASSPPGLAATDTQYF	TGTGCCAGCAGTCCCCCCGGACTAGCCGCGACAGATACGCAGTATTTT
-	TRBV10-2	TRBD1	TRBJ2-7	CASRGDSRRFGFSEQYF	TGCGCCAGCAGGGGGGACAGCCGCCGATTCGGATTTTCGGAGCAGTACTTC
-	TRBV4-2	-	TRBJ1-4	CASSQGRWEKLFF	TGTGCCAGCAGCCAAGGGAGGTGGGAAAAACTGTTTTTT
-	TRBV4-3	TRBD1	TRBJ1-6	CASSQTRDRDNSPLHF	TGCGCCAGCAGCCAAACCCGGGACAGGGATAATTCACCCCTCCACTTT
-	TRBV7-8	-	TRBJ2-1	CASSLVAGSEQFF	TGTGCCAGCAGCTTAGTGGCGGGCAGTGAGCAGTTCTTC
-	TRBV7-9	-	TRBJ2-7	CASSAGQTYEQYF	TGTGCCAGCAGCGCGGGACAGACCTACGAGCAGTACTTC
-	TRBV19	-	TRBJ2-3	CASIPLDTGDFTDTQYF	TGTGCCAGTATTCCCCTAGACACGGGGGACTTCACAGATACGCAGTATTTT
-	TRBV12-3/TRBV12-4	-	TRBJ2-3	CASSRTDTQYF	TGTGCCAGCAGCCGTACAGATACGCAGTATTTT
-	TRBV5-1	-	TRBJ1-2	CASRPETVYGYTF	TGCGCCAGCAGACCTGAGACAGTCTATGGCTACACCTTC
-	TRBV5-5	-	TRBJ2-5	CASSLEGGRDGTQYF	TGTGCCAGCAGCTTGGAAGGAGGGCGGGACGGGACCCAGTACTTC
-	TRBV19	TRBD1	TRBJ1-1	CASTDRDRPNTEAFF	TGTGCCAGCACCGACCGGGACAGACCGAACACTGAAGCTTTCTTT
-	TRBV7-2	-	TRBJ1-6	CASTGDSNFSPLHF	TGTGCCAGCACCGGCGACAGTAACTTTTCACCCCTCCACTTT
-	TRBV6-5	-	TRBJ1-1	CATTRTGITEAFF	TGTGCCACTACCCGGACGGGAATCACTGAAGCTTTCTTT
-	TRBV3-1/TRBV3-2	TRBD2	TRBJ2-3	CASSQGRLAGSTDTQYF	TGTGCCAGCAGCCAAGGTAGACTAGCGGGAAGCACAGATACGCAGTATTTT
-	TRBV5-1	-	TRBJ1-6	CASSLVGQARGTYNSPLHF	TGCGCCAGCAGCTTGGTTGGGCAGGCCAGGGGCACCTATAATTCACCCCTCCACTTT
few	TRBV6-5	-	TRBJ1-3	CASLSGNTIYF	TGTGCCAGCCTCTCTGGAAACACCATATATTTT